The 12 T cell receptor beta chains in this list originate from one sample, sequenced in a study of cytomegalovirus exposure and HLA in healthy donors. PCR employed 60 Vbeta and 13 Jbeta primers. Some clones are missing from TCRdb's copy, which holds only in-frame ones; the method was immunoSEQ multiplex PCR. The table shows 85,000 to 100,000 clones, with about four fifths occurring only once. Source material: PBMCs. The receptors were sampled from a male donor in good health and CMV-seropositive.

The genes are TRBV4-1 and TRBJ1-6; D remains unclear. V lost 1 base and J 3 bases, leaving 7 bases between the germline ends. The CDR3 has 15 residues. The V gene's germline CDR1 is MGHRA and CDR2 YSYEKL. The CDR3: CASSQVVDYNSPLHF. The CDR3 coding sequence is TGCGCCAGCAGCCAAGTTGTAGACTATAATTCACCCCTCCACTTT.

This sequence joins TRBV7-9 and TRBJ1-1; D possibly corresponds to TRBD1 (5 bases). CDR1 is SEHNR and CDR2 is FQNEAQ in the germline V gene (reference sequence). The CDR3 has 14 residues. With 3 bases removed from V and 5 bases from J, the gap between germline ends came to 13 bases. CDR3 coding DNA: TGTGCCAGCAGCTTCGGAGAACGGGGGACTGAAGCTTTCTTT. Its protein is CASSFGERGTEAFF.

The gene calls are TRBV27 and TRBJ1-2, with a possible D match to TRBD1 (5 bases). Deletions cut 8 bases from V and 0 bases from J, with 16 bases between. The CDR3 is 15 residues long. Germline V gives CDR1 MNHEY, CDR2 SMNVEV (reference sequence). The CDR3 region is CASADGHTPNYGYTF. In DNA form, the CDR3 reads TGTGCCAGCGCTGACGGACACACCCCTAACTATGGCTACACCTTC.

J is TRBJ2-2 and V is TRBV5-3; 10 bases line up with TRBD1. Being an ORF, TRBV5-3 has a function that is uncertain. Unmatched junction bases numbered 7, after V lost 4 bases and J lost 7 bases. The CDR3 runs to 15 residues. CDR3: CARSPRTGGDGELFF. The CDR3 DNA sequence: TGTGCCAGAAGCCCTCGGACAGGGGGGGACGGGGAGCTGTTTTTT.

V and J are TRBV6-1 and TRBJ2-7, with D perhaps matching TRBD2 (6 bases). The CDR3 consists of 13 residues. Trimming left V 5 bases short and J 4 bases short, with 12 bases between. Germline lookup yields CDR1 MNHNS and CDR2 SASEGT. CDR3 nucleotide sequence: TGTGCCAGCAGTTCTGGAGGGGTTTACGAGCAGTACTTC. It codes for CASSSGGVYEQYF.

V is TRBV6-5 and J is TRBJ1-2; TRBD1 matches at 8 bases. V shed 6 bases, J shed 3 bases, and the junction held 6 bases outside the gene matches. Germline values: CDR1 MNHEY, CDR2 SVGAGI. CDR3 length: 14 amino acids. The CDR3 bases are TGTGCCAGCAGCTATGGGACAGGAGACTATGGCTACACCTTC. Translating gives CASSYGTGDYGYTF.

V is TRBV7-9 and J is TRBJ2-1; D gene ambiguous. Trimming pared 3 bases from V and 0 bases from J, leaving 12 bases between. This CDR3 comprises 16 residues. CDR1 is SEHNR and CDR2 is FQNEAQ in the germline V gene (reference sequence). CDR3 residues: CASSLPPHSSYNEQFF. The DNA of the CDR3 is TGTGCCAGCAGCTTGCCACCCCACAGCTCCTACAATGAGCAGTTCTTC.

CDR3 DNA sequence: TGTGCCAGCAGTGAAGCGACAGGGGCCGGGGAGACCCAGTACTTC. It specifies CASSEATGAGETQYF. The gene calls are TRBV25-1 and TRBJ2-5; TRBD1 matches at 8 bases. Trimming took 2 bases from V and 5 from J; bases not matched to a gene: 7. The length of the CDR3 is 15 residues. The germline CDR1 and CDR2 sequences are MGHDK and SYGVNS.

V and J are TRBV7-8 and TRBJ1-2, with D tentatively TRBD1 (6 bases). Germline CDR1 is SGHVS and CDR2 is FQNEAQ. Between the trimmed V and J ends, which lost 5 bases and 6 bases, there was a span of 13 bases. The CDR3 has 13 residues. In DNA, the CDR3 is TGTGCCAGCAGCCGGACAGAGATGAATGGCTACACCTTC. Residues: CASSRTEMNGYTF.

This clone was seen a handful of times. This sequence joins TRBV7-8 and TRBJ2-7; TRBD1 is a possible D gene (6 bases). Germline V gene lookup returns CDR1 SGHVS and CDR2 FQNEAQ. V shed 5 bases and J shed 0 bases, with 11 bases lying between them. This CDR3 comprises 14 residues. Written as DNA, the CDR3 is TGTGCCAGCAGCGCCGGACAGAGCTCCTACGAGCAGTACTTC. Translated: CASSAGQSSYEQYF.

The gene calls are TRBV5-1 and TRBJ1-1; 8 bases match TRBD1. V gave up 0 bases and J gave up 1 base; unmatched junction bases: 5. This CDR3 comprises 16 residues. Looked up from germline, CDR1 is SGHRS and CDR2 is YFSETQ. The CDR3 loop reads CASSLEGRGRNTEAFF. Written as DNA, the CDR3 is TGCGCCAGCAGCTTGGAGGGCAGGGGGCGGAACACTGAAGCTTTCTTT. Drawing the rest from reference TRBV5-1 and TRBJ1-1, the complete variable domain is KAGVTQTPRYLIKTRGQQVTLSCSPISGHRSVSWYQQTPGQGLQFLFEYFSETQRNKGNFPGRFSGRQFSNSRSEMNVSTLELGDSALYLCASSLEGRGRNTEAFFGQGTRLTVV.

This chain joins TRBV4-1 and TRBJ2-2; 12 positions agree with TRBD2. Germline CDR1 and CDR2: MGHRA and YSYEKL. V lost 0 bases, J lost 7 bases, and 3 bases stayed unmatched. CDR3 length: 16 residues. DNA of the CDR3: TGCGCCAGCAGCCAAGAACCTAGCGGGGGGGACGGGGAGCTGTTTTTT. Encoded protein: CASSQEPSGGDGELFF.